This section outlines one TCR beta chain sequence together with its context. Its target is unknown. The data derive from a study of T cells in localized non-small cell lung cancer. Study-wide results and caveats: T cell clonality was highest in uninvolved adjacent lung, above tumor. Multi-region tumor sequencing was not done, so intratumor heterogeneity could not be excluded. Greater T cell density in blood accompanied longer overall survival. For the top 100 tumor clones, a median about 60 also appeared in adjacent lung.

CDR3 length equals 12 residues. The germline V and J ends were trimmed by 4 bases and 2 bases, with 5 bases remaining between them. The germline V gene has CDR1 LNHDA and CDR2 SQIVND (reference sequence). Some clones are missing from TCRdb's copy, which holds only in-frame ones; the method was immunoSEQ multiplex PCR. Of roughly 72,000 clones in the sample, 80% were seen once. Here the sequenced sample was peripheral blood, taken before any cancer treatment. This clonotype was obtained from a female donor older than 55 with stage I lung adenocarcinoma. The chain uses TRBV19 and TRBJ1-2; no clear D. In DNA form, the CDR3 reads TGTGCCAGTAGTAGTGGCAACTATGGCTACACCTTC. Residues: CASSSGNYGYTF.